Below are 8 T cell receptor beta chains sequenced from a single sample in a study of Ad26.COV2.S vaccination and SARS-CoV-2 variants. Treatment specified: around 19 received Ad26.COV2.S at low or high dose, single or two shots; five or six received placebo; per-sample allocation not given. The samples were gathered on day 63 after the first injection of vaccine or placebo. Only in-frame clones appear in the TCRdb table, and some are missing; sequencing was by immunoSEQ multiplex PCR. This repertoire shows about 480,000 clones, around nine tenths found once; its top ten account for 9.5% to 15%. Sequenced material: peripheral blood, taken in a trial of Ad26.COV2.S vaccine versus placebo. The receptor set was obtained from a person between 18 and 59 years old who received the Ad26.COV2.S COVID-19 vaccine or a placebo.

The V call is TRBV5-6, the J call TRBJ2-1; unclear D gene. The length of the CDR3 is 13 residues. Germline V gives CDR1 SGHDT, CDR2 YYEEEE. V was shortened by 4 bases and J by 4 bases, with 9 bases between the two germline ends. The CDR3 loop reads CASSREYYNEQFF. As DNA, the CDR3 is TGTGCCAGCAGCCGTGAATATTACAATGAGCAGTTCTTC.

J is TRBJ2-1 and V is TRBV6-5; possible D gene TRBD1, 6 bases. V lost 7 bases to trimming and J lost 4 bases, with 17 bases between them. CDR1 and CDR2 from the germline V gene are MNHEY and SVGAGI. This CDR3 is built from 15 residues. The CDR3 loop is CASTGSDSVYNEQFF. The DNA for the CDR3 is TGTGCCAGCACCGGATCGGACAGCGTATACAATGAGCAGTTCTTC.

This clone is classed as medium-sized (0.01 to 0.1%). The chain employs TRBV9 and TRBJ2-1, with no clear D. The CDR3 covers 15 residues. Germline CDR1 is SGDLS and CDR2 is YYNGEE. Trimming removed 4 bases from V and 5 bases from J, with 16 bases in between. The CDR3 region is CASSQTLDPNNEQFF. The CDR3 nucleotides read TGTGCCAGCAGCCAAACCCTGGACCCAAACAATGAGCAGTTCTTC.

This clone was seen only a few times. The genes are TRBV5-8 and TRBJ2-6; either TRBD1 or TRBD2 may fit D (5 bases each). V was pared by 4 bases and J by 0 bases, with 14 bases between. Germline CDR1 is SGHTS and CDR2 is YDEGEE. The CDR3 length is 17 residues. The CDR3 is CASSAGTRLSGANVLTF. For the CDR3, the DNA is TGTGCCAGCAGCGCAGGGACGCGGCTCTCTGGGGCCAACGTCCTGACTTTC.

In this sample, this clone turned up once. The chain has TRBV4-3 and TRBJ2-2; perhaps TRBD2 as D (6 bases). Germline V lookup: CDR1 LGHNA, CDR2 YSLEER. V was trimmed by 4 bases and J by 4 bases, leaving 10 bases between them. This CDR3 spans 14 amino acids. The CDR3: CASSRGTSTGELFF. The CDR3 DNA is TGCGCCAGCAGCCGCGGGACGTCCACCGGGGAGCTGTTTTTT.

This chain links TRBV25-1 with TRBJ2-7; D tentatively reads TRBD1 or TRBD2 (5 bases each). The CDR3 is made up of 12 amino acids. Germline assignment: CDR1 MGHDK and CDR2 SYGVNS. Trimming removed 4 bases at V and 5 bases at J, with 9 bases between. DNA of the CDR3: TGTGCCAGCAGTGGGGGGTCCCACGAGCAGTACTTC. Protein product: CASSGGSHEQYF.

This chain links TRBV7-9 with TRBJ2-5, with 7 bases that match TRBD1. V trimming: 4 bases; J trimming: 2 bases; junction bases outside the gene matches: 7. This CDR3 is built from 15 residues. Germline-derived CDR1 and CDR2 are SEHNR and FQNEAQ (reference sequence). The CDR3 protein is CASSSGTVKQETQYF. CDR3 in DNA: TGTGCCAGCAGCTCCGGGACAGTCAAGCAAGAGACCCAGTACTTC.

The rearrangement links TRBV3-1 (or the pseudogene TRBV3-2) to TRBJ2-3; unclear D gene. CDR3 length: 15 amino acids. The germline CDR1 and CDR2 sequences are LGHDT and YNNKEL (reference sequence). Trimming removed 4 bases from V and 0 bases from J, with 11 bases in between. CDR3 coding DNA: TGTGCCAGCAGCCGACTCCACCTGAGCACAGATACGCAGTATTTT. It specifies CASSRLHLSTDTQYF.